Reported below is one T cell receptor (beta chain). There are 17 residues in the CDR3. V lost 6 bases and J lost 2, with 20 bases in between. Germline CDR1 reads KGHSH; CDR2 reads LQKENI. TCRdb re-called the RT-PCR reads with MiXCR, one entry per CDR3 protein. The data show more than 600,000 distinct CDR3 sequences, 13% to 15% seen once. This chain uses TRBV18 with TRBJ1-5, with a possible D match to TRBD1 (6 bases). Sequencing used memory CD4+ T cells from blood. This TCR came from a female donor in good health, serving as a healthy control. CDR3 nucleotides: TGTGCCAGCTCGCTACGACCGACAGGAATCGGCAATCAGCCCCAGCATTTT. It specifies CASSLRPTGIGNQPQHF.